Listed below are T cell receptor beta chains from one sample, sequenced in a study of radiotherapy plus CTLA-4 blockade in lung cancer. Assay: immunoSEQ multiplex PCR; the TCRdb copy retains only in-frame clones and omits some. The data contain about 45,000 clones, less than 85% of them singletons. This sample comprised peripheral blood, obtained from a patient treated with radiotherapy plus ipilimumab. The receptors shown here come from a human donor with non-small cell lung cancer who had stable disease on radiotherapy plus ipilimumab. CDR3s include the opening cysteine and the closing phenylalanine or tryptophan. A D gene is named only where the DNA matches it firmly. Clone size, where shown, is once, few, many, or a class for clones that have expanded.

d_call clone_size j_call v_call cdr3_nt cdr3_aa
TRBD1 NA TRBJ2-2 TRBV27 TGTGCCAGCAGTTTCACAGGGGTTACCGGGGAGCTGTTTTTT CASSFTGVTGELFF
NA NA TRBJ1-4 TRBV29-1 TGCAGCGTTACGGCAACTAATGAAAAACTGTTTTTT CSVTATNEKLFF
NA NA TRBJ1-4 TRBV2 TGTGCCAGCAGTGAACTGACAACAACTAATGAAAAACTGTTTTTT CASSELTTTNEKLFF
TRBD1 NA TRBJ1-2 TRBV2 TGTGCCAGCACCGTGGGACAGGGGACGAAAAGCTACACCTTC CASTVGQGTKSYTF
NA few TRBJ1-1 TRBV6-1 TGTGCCAGCAGTGAAGCGTCCAGGGTTTGGGACACTGAAGCTTTCTTT CASSEASRVWDTEAFF
TRBD1 NA TRBJ2-1 TRBV29-1 TGCAGCGTCAGCGGGGGACAGGGGACCTACAATGAGCAGTTCTTC CSVSGGQGTYNEQFF
TRBD1 NA TRBJ1-1 TRBV19 TGTGCCAGTACCCCACCGGGACAGGGGGAATCTGAAGCTTTCTTT CASTPPGQGESEAFF
TRBD1 NA TRBJ2-5 TRBV4-1 TGCGCCAGCAGCCAAACGGACAGGGCAGTCCAAGAGACCCAGTACTTC CASSQTDRAVQETQYF
TRBD1 NA TRBJ1-4 TRBV5-5 TGTGCCAGCAGCCCGACTGGGACAGTTAATGAAAAACTGTTTTTT CASSPTGTVNEKLFF
NA NA TRBJ2-2 TRBV5-1 TGCGCCAGCAGCTTGACAGGGACGTACACCGGGGAGCTGTTTTTT CASSLTGTYTGELFF
NA NA TRBJ1-5 TRBV28 TGTGCCAGCAGTTTGGGACTGCGCAATCAGCCCCAGCATTTT CASSLGLRNQPQHF
NA NA TRBJ1-1 TRBV27 TGTGCCAGCAGTTCTCAGGGGCTACAGGGTTCGGAAGCTTTCTTT CASSSQGLQGSEAFF
NA NA TRBJ1-2 TRBV7-2 TGTGCCAGCAGCGTACCTAACGGGGTGGGTGGCTACACCTTC CASSVPNGVGGYTF
NA NA TRBJ1-2 TRBV7-9 TGTGCCAGCAGCTTAGTTCCCAATAACTATGGCTACACCTTC CASSLVPNNYGYTF
NA few TRBJ2-7 TRBV4-1 TGCGCCAGCAGCCCGCAGGGGGGGAACGAGCAGTACTTC CASSPQGGNEQYF
NA NA TRBJ1-2 TRBV7-6 TGTGCCAGCAGCTTAGCCGGGAAGGGACTCTCCTTTAACTATGGCTACACCTTC CASSLAGKGLSFNYGYTF
NA NA TRBJ1-4 TRBV5-8 TGTGCCAGCAGCTTTAGCCAGTTTAATGAAAAACTGTTTTTT CASSFSQFNEKLFF
NA once TRBJ1-1 TRBV25-1 TGTGCCAGCAGTGAATTGGAGAACACTGAAGCTTTCTTT CASSELENTEAFF
TRBD2 few TRBJ2-7 TRBV9 TGTGCCAGCAGCGTGCTTACGGGGGGAATAGACGAGCAGTACTTC CASSVLTGGIDEQYF
NA NA TRBJ1-1 TRBV5-6 TGTGCCAGCAGCTTAATCCCTGGAGTTGAAGCTTTCTTT CASSLIPGVEAFF
TRBD1 NA TRBJ1-6 TRBV5-4 TGTGCCAGCAGCTCGGGACAGAGCTCCTATAATTCACCCCTCCACTTT CASSSGQSSYNSPLHF
NA NA TRBJ1-6 TRBV7-2 TGTGCCAGCAGCTGGGGGGCGAGGGGTGGTAATTCACCCCTCCACTTT CASSWGARGGNSPLHF
TRBD1 NA TRBJ1-2 TRBV15 TGTGCCACCAGCAGAGATAGGACAGGGTCCTACACCTTC CATSRDRTGSYTF
TRBD2 NA TRBJ2-1 TRBV9 TGTGCCAGCAGCGTTAGCGGGGGGGCCTATGAGCAGTTCTTC CASSVSGGAYEQFF
TRBD1 NA TRBJ2-7 TRBV2 TGTGCCAGCAGACTTCGGACAGGGGGACAGGGCGAGCAGTACTTC CASRLRTGGQGEQYF
NA NA TRBJ1-5 TRBV13 TGTGCCAGCAGCTTGGGTCGGACAGCAGGCCAGCCCCAGCATTTT CASSLGRTAGQPQHF
NA NA TRBJ2-2 TRBV6-6 TGTGCCAGCAGTACGGGACACTACACCGGGGAGCTGTTTTTT CASSTGHYTGELFF
NA NA TRBJ1-5 TRBV10-1 TGCGCCAGCAGTGAGGGGGCCGGTAGTCAGCCCCAGCATTTT CASSEGAGSQPQHF
NA NA TRBJ2-3 TRBV9 TGTGCCAGCAGCGTAGCTACAGGACTCCTCACAGATACGCAGTATTTT CASSVATGLLTDTQYF
NA NA TRBJ2-1 TRBV5-1 TGCGCCAGCAGCACCGAGGGGTCTGTATACAATGAGCAGTTCTTC CASSTEGSVYNEQFF
NA NA TRBJ1-3 TRBV11-2 TGTGCCAGCAGCTTAGATTTAGCGGGGGTCGGAAACACCATATATTTT CASSLDLAGVGNTIYF
TRBD1 NA TRBJ2-2 TRBV2 TGTGCCAGCAGTGTGGGACAGGGGATCGCCGGGGAGCTGTTTTTT CASSVGQGIAGELFF
NA NA TRBJ1-6 TRBV6-5 TGTGCCAGCAGTCCGGCAGACGCTAATTCACCCCTCCACTTT CASSPADANSPLHF
NA few TRBJ1-3 TRBV4-3 TGCGCCAGCAGCCAATACCGGGACCGGAGCTCTGGAAACACCATATATTTT CASSQYRDRSSGNTIYF
NA NA TRBJ1-5 TRBV7-9 TGTGCCAGCAGCTTTCTGACAGAGTTTGGGCCCCAGCATTTT CASSFLTEFGPQHF
NA NA TRBJ2-3 TRBV13 TGTGCCAGCAGCTTAGTCCCGAACACAGATACGCAGTATTTT CASSLVPNTDTQYF
NA NA TRBJ1-1 TRBV7-9 TGTGCCAGCAGCTTAGCGCAGGGCACTGAAGCTTTCTTT CASSLAQGTEAFF
NA NA TRBJ2-5 TRBV7-3 TGTGCCAGCAGCCGGAGAGTACAAGAGACCCAGTACTTC CASSRRVQETQYF
TRBD1 NA TRBJ1-2 TRBV29-1 TGCAGCGTTGAGGGACAGGACATGACGGGCTACACCTTC CSVEGQDMTGYTF
TRBD1 NA TRBJ1-2 TRBV7-2 TGTGCCAGCAGCCTATGGGACAGCTATGGCTACACCTTC CASSLWDSYGYTF
NA NA TRBJ2-5 TRBV28 TGTGCCAGCAGCAGTCCTGCTCAAGAGACCCAGTACTTC CASSSPAQETQYF
TRBD1 NA TRBJ1-2 TRBV25-1 TGTGCCAGCAGTGAATATTCGGGCAGGGGGGGTAGCTATGGCTACACCTTC CASSEYSGRGGSYGYTF
NA NA TRBJ1-4 TRBV5-4 TGTGCCAGCAGCGGATACAGGGAGGATGAAAAACTGTTTTTT CASSGYREDEKLFF
TRBD2 NA TRBJ2-5 TRBV5-1 TGCGCCAGCAGCTTGGTTCCTAGCGGGGGGAAGGAGACCCAGTACTTC CASSLVPSGGKETQYF
NA NA TRBJ2-6 TRBV6-6 TGTGCCAGCAGGGACCCTGGCTCTGGGGCCAACGTCCTGACTTTC CASRDPGSGANVLTF
NA NA TRBJ1-5 TRBV19 TGTGCCAGTACTTCCGGGACCGAGGAAGGGGGGCCCCAGCATTTT CASTSGTEEGGPQHF
TRBD1 NA TRBJ2-2 TRBV4-1 TGCGCCAGCAGCCAAGGGGGACAGGGGGCGAACACCGGGGAGCTGTTTTTT CASSQGGQGANTGELFF
NA NA TRBJ2-3 TRBV6-1 TGTGCCAGCAGTGCGGAGTTTATAGGGGACGGCACAGATACGCAGTATTTT CASSAEFIGDGTDTQYF
NA NA TRBJ1-1 TRBV11-1 TGTGCCAGCAGCCAGCAGAGGGTGGGAGAAGCTTTCTTT CASSQQRVGEAFF
TRBD2 NA TRBJ2-5 TRBV29-1 TGCAGCGTTGATGCTAGCGGGGGGCAAGAGACCCAGTACTTC CSVDASGGQETQYF
NA NA TRBJ2-7 TRBV7-2 TGTGCCAGCAGCTCATACTACGAGCAGTACTTC CASSSYYEQYF
NA NA TRBJ2-2 TRBV9 TGTGCCAGCAGCGTAGTCCGGGACCCCGGTGGCGACACCGGGGAGCTGTTTTTT CASSVVRDPGGDTGELFF
NA NA TRBJ1-5 TRBV5-6 TGTGCCAGCAGCTTGTTCCCAGGCTCTAATAGCAATCAGCCCCAGCATTTT CASSLFPGSNSNQPQHF
NA NA TRBJ2-3 TRBV7-9 TGTGCCAGCAGCTTAGGGAGGGCAGGGGTTGGAGATACGCAGTATTTT CASSLGRAGVGDTQYF